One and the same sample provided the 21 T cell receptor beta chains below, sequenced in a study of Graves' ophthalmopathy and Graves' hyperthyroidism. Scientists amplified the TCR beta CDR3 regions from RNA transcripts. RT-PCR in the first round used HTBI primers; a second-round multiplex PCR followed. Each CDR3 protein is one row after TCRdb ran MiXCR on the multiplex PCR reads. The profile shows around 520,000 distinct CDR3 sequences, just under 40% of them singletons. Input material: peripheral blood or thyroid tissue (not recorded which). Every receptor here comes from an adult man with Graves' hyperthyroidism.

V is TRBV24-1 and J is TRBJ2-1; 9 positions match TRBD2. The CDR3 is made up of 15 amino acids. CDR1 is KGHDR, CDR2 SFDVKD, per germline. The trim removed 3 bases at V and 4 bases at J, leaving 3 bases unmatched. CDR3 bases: TGTGCCACCAGTGATGTTGCGGGGGGGTACAATGAGCAGTTCTTC. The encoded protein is CATSDVAGGYNEQFF.

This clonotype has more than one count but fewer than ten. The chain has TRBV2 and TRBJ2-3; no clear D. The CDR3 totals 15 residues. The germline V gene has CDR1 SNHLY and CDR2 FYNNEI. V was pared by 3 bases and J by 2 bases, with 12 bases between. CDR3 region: CASSDGFDPTDTQYF. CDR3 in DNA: TGTGCCAGCAGTGACGGTTTTGATCCCACAGATACGCAGTATTTT.

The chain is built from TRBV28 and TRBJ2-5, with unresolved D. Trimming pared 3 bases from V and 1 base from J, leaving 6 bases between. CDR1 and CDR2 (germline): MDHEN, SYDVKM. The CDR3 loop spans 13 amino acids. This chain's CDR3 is CASSFPVQETQYF. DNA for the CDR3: TGTGCCAGCAGTTTCCCGGTCCAAGAGACCCAGTACTTC.

CDR3 coding DNA: TGTGCCAGCAGTCTTTTAGCGGGGGGAACGGGGGAGACCCAGTACTTC. Translated: CASSLLAGGTGETQYF. V is TRBV7-2 and J is TRBJ2-5; 10 nucleotides align to TRBD2. J was trimmed by 5 bases and V by 6 bases; bases with no gene match: 12. The V gene's germline CDR1 is SGHTA and CDR2 FQGNSA. The CDR3 spans 16 residues.

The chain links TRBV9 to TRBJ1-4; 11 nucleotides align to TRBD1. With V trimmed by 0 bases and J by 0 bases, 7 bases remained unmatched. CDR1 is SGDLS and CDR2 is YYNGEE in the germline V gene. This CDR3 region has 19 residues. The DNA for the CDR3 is TGTGCCAGCAGCGTAGCTGGAGGACAGGGGGCTGCAACTAATGAAAAACTGTTTTTT. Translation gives CASSVAGGQGAATNEKLFF. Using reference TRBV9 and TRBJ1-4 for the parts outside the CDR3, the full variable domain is DSGVTQTPKHLITATGQRVTLRCSPRSGDLSVYWYQQSLDQGLQFLIQYYNGEERAKGNILERFSAQQFPDLHSELNLSSLELGDSALYFCASSVAGGQGAATNEKLFFGSGTQLSVL.

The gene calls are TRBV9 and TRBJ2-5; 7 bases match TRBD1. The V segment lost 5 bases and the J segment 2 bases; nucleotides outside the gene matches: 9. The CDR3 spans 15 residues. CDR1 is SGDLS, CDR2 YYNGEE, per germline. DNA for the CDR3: TGTGCCAGCAGTGTGGAGACAGGGATGCAAGAGACCCAGTACTTC. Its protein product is CASSVETGMQETQYF.

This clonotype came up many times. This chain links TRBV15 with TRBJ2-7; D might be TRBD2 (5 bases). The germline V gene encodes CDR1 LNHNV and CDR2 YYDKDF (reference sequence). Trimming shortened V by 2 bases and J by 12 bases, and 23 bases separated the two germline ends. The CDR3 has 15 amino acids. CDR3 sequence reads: CATSRNLGRDSSLYF. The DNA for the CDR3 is TGTGCCACCAGCAGAAACCTTGGCCGGGATTCCTCGTTGTACTTC.

For the CDR3, the DNA is TGTGCCAGCAGTTTCGGGACGGCTAGCAATCAGCCCCAGCATTTT. As protein: CASSFGTASNQPQHF. This rearrangement joins TRBV12-3 or TRBV12-4 to TRBJ1-5; D possibly corresponds to TRBD1 (5 bases). The CDR3 runs 15 residues. The V and J ends lost 3 bases and 0 bases respectively, with 9 bases between them.

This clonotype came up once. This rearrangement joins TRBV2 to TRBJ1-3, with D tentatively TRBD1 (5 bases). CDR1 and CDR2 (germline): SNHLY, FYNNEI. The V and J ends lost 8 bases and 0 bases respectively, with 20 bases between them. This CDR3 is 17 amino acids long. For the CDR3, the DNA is TGTGCCAGCTACCCAGGGCGACTGGGGAGCTCTGGAAACACCATATATTTT. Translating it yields CASYPGRLGSSGNTIYF.

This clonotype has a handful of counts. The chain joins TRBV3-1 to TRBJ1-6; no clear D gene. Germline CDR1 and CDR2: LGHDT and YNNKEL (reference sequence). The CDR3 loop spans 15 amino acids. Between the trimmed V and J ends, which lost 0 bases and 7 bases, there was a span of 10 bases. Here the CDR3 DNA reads TGTGCCAGCAGCCAAGAAGTGGACCCAAATTCACCCCTCCACTTT. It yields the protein CASSQEVDPNSPLHF.

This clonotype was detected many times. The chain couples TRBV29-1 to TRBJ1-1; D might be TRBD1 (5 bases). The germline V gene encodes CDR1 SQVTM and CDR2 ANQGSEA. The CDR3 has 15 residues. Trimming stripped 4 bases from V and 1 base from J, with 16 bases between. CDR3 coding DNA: TGCAGCGTTGGGCAGGGATGGTCGGGGAACACTGAAGCTTTCTTT. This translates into CSVGQGWSGNTEAFF.

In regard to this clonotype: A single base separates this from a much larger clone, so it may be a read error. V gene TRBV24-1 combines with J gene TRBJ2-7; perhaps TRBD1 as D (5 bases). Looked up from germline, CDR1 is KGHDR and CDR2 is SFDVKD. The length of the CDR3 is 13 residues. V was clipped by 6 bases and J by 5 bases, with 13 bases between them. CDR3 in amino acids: CATSHQGRDEQYF. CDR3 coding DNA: TGTGCCACCAGTCATCAGGGAAGGGACGAGCAGTACTTC.

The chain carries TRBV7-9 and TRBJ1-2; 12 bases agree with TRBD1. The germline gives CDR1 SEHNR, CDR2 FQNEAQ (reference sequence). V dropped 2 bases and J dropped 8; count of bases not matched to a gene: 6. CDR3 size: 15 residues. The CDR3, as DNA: TGTGCCAGCAGCTTACCGGGACAGGGGGCGGGGGGCTACACCTTC. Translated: CASSLPGQGAGGYTF.

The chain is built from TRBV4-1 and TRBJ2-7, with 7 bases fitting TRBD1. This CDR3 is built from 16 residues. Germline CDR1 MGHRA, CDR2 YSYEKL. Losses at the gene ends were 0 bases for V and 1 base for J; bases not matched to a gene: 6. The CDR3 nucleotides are TGCGCCAGCAGCCAAGAGAGGGGGCAGGGGTCCTACGAGCAGTACTTC. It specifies CASSQERGQGSYEQYF.

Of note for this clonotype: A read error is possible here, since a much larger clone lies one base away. The chain's CDR3 is CASSSRDNANTEAFF. CDR3 coding DNA: TGCGCCAGCAGCTCACGGGACAACGCGAACACTGAAGCTTTCTTT. The gene calls are TRBV7-9 and TRBJ1-1; tentatively, D is TRBD1 (6 bases). CDR3 length equals 15 residues. The V gene's germline CDR1 is SEHNR and CDR2 FQNEAQ (reference sequence).

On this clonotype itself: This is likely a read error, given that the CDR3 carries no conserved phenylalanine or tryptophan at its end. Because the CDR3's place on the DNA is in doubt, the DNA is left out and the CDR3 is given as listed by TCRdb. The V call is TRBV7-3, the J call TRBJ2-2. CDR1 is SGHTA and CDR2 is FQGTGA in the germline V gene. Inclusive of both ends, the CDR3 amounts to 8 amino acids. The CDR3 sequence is CASSWGLS.

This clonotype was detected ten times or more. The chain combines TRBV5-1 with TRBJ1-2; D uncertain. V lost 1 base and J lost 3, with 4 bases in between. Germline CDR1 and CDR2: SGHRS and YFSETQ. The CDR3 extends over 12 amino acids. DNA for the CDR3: TGCGCCAGCAGCTTGCCGGACTATGGCTACACCTTC. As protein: CASSLPDYGYTF.

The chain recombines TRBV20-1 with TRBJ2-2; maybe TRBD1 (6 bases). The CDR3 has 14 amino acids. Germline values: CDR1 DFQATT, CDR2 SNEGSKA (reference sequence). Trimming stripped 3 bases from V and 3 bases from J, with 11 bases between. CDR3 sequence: CSASWDTYTGELFF. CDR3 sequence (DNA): TGCAGTGCTAGTTGGGACACCTACACCGGGGAGCTGTTTTTT.

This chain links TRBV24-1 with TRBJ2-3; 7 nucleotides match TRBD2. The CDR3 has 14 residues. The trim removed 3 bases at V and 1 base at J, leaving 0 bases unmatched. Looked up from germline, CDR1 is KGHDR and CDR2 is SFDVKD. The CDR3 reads CATSDRGGTDTQYF. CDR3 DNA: TGTGCCACCAGTGATCGGGGGGGCACAGATACGCAGTATTTT.

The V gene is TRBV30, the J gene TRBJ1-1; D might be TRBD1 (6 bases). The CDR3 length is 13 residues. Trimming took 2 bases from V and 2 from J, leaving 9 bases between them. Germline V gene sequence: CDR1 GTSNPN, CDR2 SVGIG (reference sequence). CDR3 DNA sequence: TGTGCCTGGAGTCACAGGGAAAACACTGAAGCTTTCTTT. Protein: CAWSHRENTEAFF.

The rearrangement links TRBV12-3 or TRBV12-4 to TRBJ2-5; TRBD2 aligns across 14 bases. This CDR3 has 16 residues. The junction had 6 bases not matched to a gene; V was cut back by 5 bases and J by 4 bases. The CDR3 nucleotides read TGTGCCAGCAGTCCCCTCGGGACTAGCGGGAGAGAGACCCAGTACTTC. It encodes CASSPLGTSGRETQYF.